This is a list of T cell receptor beta chains from one sample in a study of cytomegalovirus exposure and HLA in healthy donors. TCRdb's copy holds only in-frame clones and misses some; the assay was immunoSEQ multiplex PCR. Here the sample spans 180,000 or so clones, more than 75% being singletons. Sequenced: PBMCs. These receptors were taken from a man aged 25-45 years in good health and CMV-seropositive. Both conserved end residues are part of each CDR3. The D gene is left open where the match is weak. Not all rows give a size; the values are once, few, many and, for expanded clones, a class.

cdr3_aa cdr3_nt v_call clone_size j_call d_call
CASSQGAQGPTDTQYF TGCGCCAGCAGCCAAGGGGCCCAAGGCCCCACAGATACGCAGTATTTT TRBV4-1 . TRBJ2-3 .
CASSQVSLAGSTDTQYF TGCGCCAGCAGCCAAGTGTCTCTAGCGGGGTCGACAGATACGCAGTATTTT TRBV4-3 . TRBJ2-3 TRBD2
CASSLVTTGTGELFF TGCGCCAGCAGCTTGGTCACGACGGGCACCGGGGAGCTGTTTTTT TRBV5-1 once TRBJ2-2 .
CSASREETQYF TGCAGTGCTAGTAGGGAGGAGACCCAGTACTTC TRBV20-1 . TRBJ2-5 .
CASSLTGANVLTF TGTGCCAGCAGCTTAACTGGGGCCAACGTCCTGACTTTC TRBV7-3 few TRBJ2-6 .
CAWTLGGRGSPLHF TGTGCCTGGACCTTAGGGGGTAGGGGTTCACCCCTCCACTTT TRBV30 . TRBJ1-6 .
CASSVGTGRDTGELFF TGTGCCAGCAGCGTGGGGACAGGGCGGGACACCGGGGAGCTGTTTTTT TRBV9 . TRBJ2-2 TRBD1
CASSLEPGANTEAFF TGTGCCAGCAGCTTAGAGCCCGGGGCGAACACTGAAGCTTTCTTT TRBV7-2 . TRBJ1-1 .
CASCGGQSYEQYF TGTGCCAGCTGCGGGGGACAGTCCTACGAGCAGTACTTC TRBV2 . TRBJ2-7 .
CASSYSHGAGNTIYF TGTGCCAGCAGTTACTCGCATGGGGCTGGAAACACCATATATTTT TRBV6-5 . TRBJ1-3 .
CASRGTGEANVLTF TGTGCCAGCAGGGGGACAGGGGAGGCCAACGTCCTGACTTTC TRBV25-1 . TRBJ2-6 TRBD1
CATGRDRGRWGSNQPQHF TGTGCCACCGGCCGGGACAGGGGGCGATGGGGTAGCAATCAGCCCCAGCATTTT TRBV15 . TRBJ1-5 TRBD1
CASSHTRRRISYEQYF TGCGCCAGCAGTCACACCCGTCGGAGGATCTCCTACGAGCAGTACTTC TRBV23-1 . TRBJ2-7 .
CASIAGTSQYF TGTGCCAGCATTGCCGGGACCTCACAGTACTTC TRBV6-1 . TRBJ2-4 .
CASSQDFSRNSPLHF TGCGCCAGCAGCCAAGATTTTTCTCGGAATTCACCCCTCCACTTT TRBV4-3 . TRBJ1-6 .
CASSSHGESNQPQHF TGTGCCAGCAGTTCCCACGGTGAGAGCAATCAGCCCCAGCATTTT TRBV6-7 once TRBJ1-5 .
CASSPRGGNTEAFF TGTGCCAGCAGCCCAAGGGGAGGGAACACTGAAGCTTTCTTT TRBV2 . TRBJ1-1 .
CASSLLWGIDGYTF TGTGCCAGCAGTTTATTGTGGGGAATCGATGGCTACACCTTC TRBV27 few TRBJ1-2 .
CASSAGTTGGGETQYF TGTGCCAGCAGTGCCGGGACTACCGGAGGAGGAGAGACCCAGTACTTC TRBV6-1 . TRBJ2-5 TRBD2
CSVGGPRGQPQHF TGCAGCGTTGGGGGTCCCAGGGGTCAGCCCCAGCATTTT TRBV29-1 . TRBJ1-5 .
CAWRTAAEAFF TGTGCCTGGAGGACGGCGGCAGAAGCTTTCTTT TRBV30 . TRBJ1-1 .
CASSVYTNTEAFF TGTGCCAGCAGTGTGTATACGAACACTGAAGCTTTCTTT TRBV27 few TRBJ1-1 .
CATTPGSPGQMQYF TGTGCCACCACCCCCGGGTCCCCGGGACAGATGCAGTACTTC TRBV6-5 once TRBJ2-7 TRBD1
CASSLYRQGGGETQYF TGTGCCAGCAGCTTATACAGACAGGGGGGAGGAGAGACCCAGTACTTC TRBV5-6 . TRBJ2-5 TRBD1
CASSRQGADTEAFF TGCGCCAGCAGCCGACAGGGGGCGGACACTGAAGCTTTCTTT TRBV5-1 . TRBJ1-1 TRBD1
CAVGRGGQGDTQYF TGTGCCGTGGGTCGGGGGGGGCAAGGAGATACGCAGTATTTT TRBV7-6 . TRBJ2-3 TRBD2
CASSQDYRGMFF TGTGCCAGCAGCCAAGATTACAGGGGCATGTTCTTC TRBV14 . TRBJ2-1 TRBD1
CASKTGGGGYTF TGTGCCAGCAAGACAGGGGGCGGTGGCTACACCTTC TRBV27 . TRBJ1-2 TRBD1
CASSIPWTSGGYTF TGTGCCAGTAGTATACCTTGGACCAGTGGTGGCTACACCTTC TRBV19 . TRBJ1-2 .
CAISEQTAYEQYF TGTGCCATCAGTGAGCAGACAGCTTACGAGCAGTACTTC TRBV10-3 . TRBJ2-7 .
CASSLGGRGNTQYF TGTGCCAGCAGCTTAGGAGGGCGGGGGAATACGCAGTATTTT TRBV11-2 once TRBJ2-3 TRBD2
CSIEDNVDYGYTF TGCAGCATAGAGGACAACGTGGACTATGGCTACACCTTC TRBV29-1 . TRBJ1-2 .